This TCR beta chain was recovered during a study of T cells after posttransplantation cyclophosphamide. Points from the study as a whole: Recipient CMV seropositivity and CMV reactivation strongly tracked TRB clonality. Donor-recipient repertoire similarity was low at 1-2 months, rising over year one. Tissue-infiltrating T cells from skin or gut overlapped little with blood T cells.

This table comes from immunoSEQ multiplex PCR, and its TCRdb copy is limited to in-frame clones, with some not included. The sample holds roughly 5,200 clones; around 72% are singletons and the top ten take about 17%. Remarks on this clone: Its target is not known.

CDR3 length: 14 amino acids. Germline values: CDR1 SGDLS, CDR2 YYNGEE. V gave up 1 base and J gave up 2 bases, with 8 bases separating them. Treatment was busulfan-fludarabine conditioning, a marrow graft, and cyclophosphamide on days +3 and +4. The chain is built from TRBV9 and TRBJ2-3; D call uncertain. The source is a male patient aged 60-69 years who received an allogeneic stem cell transplant from an unrelated donor, was CMV-positive, and had acute GVHD only. Some T cells here may be from the graft donor. Sequencing used PBMCs, obtained 362 days after allogeneic stem cell transplant with posttransplant cyclophosphamide. The CDR3: CASSVWQNTDTQYF. The CDR3 bases are TGTGCCAGCAGCGTATGGCAGAACACAGATACGCAGTATTTT.